This TCR beta chain comes out of a study of cytomegalovirus exposure and HLA in healthy donors. Study-wide results and caveats: In presence/absence analyses, roughly uniform sequencing depth across donors was assumed. Owing to their indistinguishability, certain V segments, notably TRBV6-2 and TRBV6-3, were excluded.

Points on this clone: Its antigen is as yet unknown.

It was with 60 Vbeta and 13 Jbeta primers that the PCR ran. Authors' data handling: In a later analysis, of 80 million to 90 million unique beta chains, some 10 million appeared in at least two donors. Clones were sequenced by immunoSEQ multiplex PCR, and TCRdb holds only the in-frame ones, with some missing. V, J and clone size are those of that table, while D and trimming were read from the DNA. This sample has around 180,000 clones; about 85% occur once, and the top ten carry 1%. Trimming removed 6 bases from V and 4 bases from J, with 10 bases in between. This CDR3 has 12 residues. CDR1 and CDR2 from the germline V gene are SNHLY and FYNNEI.

The chain is built from TRBV2 and TRBJ2-7; a weak D match, TRBD1 (5 bases). The sample was PBMCs. The origin of this receptor is a boy younger than 10 in good health and CMV-seronegative. In DNA, the CDR3 is TGTGCCAGCAGCCCAGACAGATACGAGCAGTACGTC. Protein product: CASSPDRYEQYV.